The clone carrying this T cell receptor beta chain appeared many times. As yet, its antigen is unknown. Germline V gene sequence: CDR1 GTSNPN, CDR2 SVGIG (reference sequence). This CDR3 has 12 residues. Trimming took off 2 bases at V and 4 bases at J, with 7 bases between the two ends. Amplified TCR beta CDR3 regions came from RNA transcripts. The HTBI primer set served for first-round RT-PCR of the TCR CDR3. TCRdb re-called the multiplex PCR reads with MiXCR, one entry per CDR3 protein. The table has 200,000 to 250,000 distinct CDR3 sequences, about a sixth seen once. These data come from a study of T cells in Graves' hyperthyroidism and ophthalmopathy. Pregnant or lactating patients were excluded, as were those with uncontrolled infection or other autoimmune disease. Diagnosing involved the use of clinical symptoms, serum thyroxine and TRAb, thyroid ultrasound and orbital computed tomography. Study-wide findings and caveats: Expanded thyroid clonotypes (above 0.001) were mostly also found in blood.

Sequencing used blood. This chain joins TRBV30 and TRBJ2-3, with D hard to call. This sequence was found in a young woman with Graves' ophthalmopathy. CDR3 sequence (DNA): TGTGCCTGGAGTTCTGGGGCAGATACGCAGTATTTT. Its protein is CAWSSGADTQYF.